These 18 T cell receptor beta chains were all obtained from the same sample, sequenced in a study of blood T cells in healthy people across ages (dated by TCRdb to the mid-2010s). Receptor libraries were prepared by 5' RACE. Instrument on record: Illumina HiSeq 2500. The second PCR ran for roughly 7 to 11 cycles and used a J-beta primer mix along with a sample-barcoded 5' primer. TCRdb ran its own pipeline on the public reads, namely fastp trimming at Q25 and MiXCR clone calling, and kept in-frame beta chains. Each CDR3 protein appears once, grouped with its most common genes and DNA. Recorded for this sample are some 1,000,000 distinct CDR3 sequences; less than 25% of them occurred a single time. Approximately 0.71% of the sample is in the top ten clones. In addition, the sample was reused for a study of T cells of mothers and their children.

Sequenced sample: blood. Receptors were obtained from a girl aged 2-10 years in good health.

The chain couples TRBV7-9 to TRBJ2-1; 7 bases are shared with TRBD2. The germline V gene encodes CDR1 SEHNR and CDR2 FQNEAQ (reference sequence). V dropped 4 bases and J dropped 8; count of bases not matched to a gene: 8. This CDR3 is built from 14 residues. The CDR3 here is CASSSDLGGDEQFF. CDR3 nucleotide sequence: TGTGCCAGCAGCTCTGACCTTGGGGGGGATGAGCAGTTCTTC.

The DNA of the CDR3 is TGTGCCAGCAGTTCCCGGGACCCCGACCGTGTCGAGCAGTACTTC. Amino acids: CASSSRDPDRVEQYF. The chain has TRBV12-3 or TRBV12-4 and TRBJ2-7, with D perhaps TRBD1 or TRBD2 (5 bases each). The CDR3 spans 15 residues. Trimming took 4 bases from V and 6 from J, leaving 19 bases between them.

This clonotype has more than one count but fewer than ten. The rearrangement uses TRBV25-1 and TRBJ2-1; possibly TRBD2 for D (6 bases). This CDR3 has 15 residues. The germline V gene encodes CDR1 MGHDK and CDR2 SYGVNS. Trimming took 3 bases from V and 0 from J, leaving 9 bases between them. The CDR3 DNA follows: TGTGCCAGCAGTGATGCGGGGATCTCCTACAATGAGCAGTTCTTC. Amino acids: CASSDAGISYNEQFF. Variable domain in full (rest from reference TRBV25-1 and TRBJ2-1): EADIYQTPRYLVIGTGKKITLECSQTMGHDKMYWYQQDPGMELHLIHYSYGVNSTEKGDLSSESTVSRIRTEHFPLTLESARPSHTSQYLCASSDAGISYNEQFFGPGTRLTVL.

The chain uses TRBV7-9 and TRBJ2-5, with a possible D match to TRBD2 (5 bases). The germline gives CDR1 SEHNR, CDR2 FQNEAQ (reference sequence). Trimming left V 3 bases short and J 5 bases short, with 16 bases between. The CDR3 length is 15 residues. In nucleotides, the CDR3 is TGTGCCAGCAGCTTTCGCCTAGCAGAATGGGAGACCCAGTACTTC. Translated: CASSFRLAEWETQYF.

The chain employs TRBV29-1 and TRBJ1-5, with a weak D call TRBD1 (6 bases). This CDR3 has 13 amino acids. V lost 7 bases, J lost 3 bases, and 13 bases lay in between. CDR1 SQVTM and CDR2 ANQGSEA come from the germline V gene. CDR3 protein: CSALTGFNQPQHF. DNA for the CDR3: TGCAGCGCCCTCACAGGGTTCAATCAGCCCCAGCATTTT.

In this sample, this clonotype turned up many times. An end of the junction differs from the germline gene, which may be a read error. This chain uses TRBV7-2 with TRBJ2-3; D gene uncertain. The CDR3 sequence is 13 residues long. From germline, CDR1 is SGHTA and CDR2 FQGNSA. The CDR3 loop reads CASSLASGDTQYF. The CDR3 nucleotides are TGTGCCAGCAGTTTAGCAAGTGGGGATACGCAGTATTTT. Drawing the rest from reference TRBV7-2 and TRBJ2-3, the complete variable domain is GAGVSQSPSNKVTEKGKDVELRCDPISGHTALYWYRQSLGQGLEFLIYFQGNSAPDKSGLPSDRFSAERTGGSVSTLTIQRTQQEDSAVYLCASSLASGDTQYFGPGTRLTVL.

The chain carries TRBV7-2 and TRBJ1-4, with a tentative D call TRBD1 (6 bases). The V end was cut by 0 bases, the J end by 13 bases, with 18 bases between. This CDR3 has 15 amino acids. Germline CDR1 and CDR2: SGHTA and FQGNSA. This CDR3 reads CASSLALGGGGRLFF. The DNA of the CDR3 is TGTGCCAGCAGCTTAGCGCTGGGAGGGGGAGGAAGACTGTTTTTT. Combining the CDR3 with reference TRBV7-2 and TRBJ1-4 gives the whole variable domain GAGVSQSPSNKVTEKGKDVELRCDPISGHTALYWYRQSLGQGLEFLIYFQGNSAPDKSGLPSDRFSAERTGGSVSTLTIQRTQQEDSAVYLCASSLALGGGGRLFFGSGTQLSVL.

Points on this clonotype: A junction end diverges from the germline sequence, so it may reflect a read error. This chain links TRBV6-5 with TRBJ2-6, with D tentatively TRBD1 (5 bases). The CDR3 has 15 residues. Germline CDR1 MNHEY, CDR2 SVGAGI. The CDR3 loop reads CASRYSGSGANVLTF. CDR3 DNA: TGTGCCAGCAGATACTCAGGGTCTGGGGCCAACGTCCTGACTTTC.

This chain uses TRBV20-1 with TRBJ2-5; 7 nucleotides line up with TRBD1. The J call is uncertain, as TRBJ2-7 better fits the DNA end. This CDR3 is built from 13 residues. Germline CDR1 is DFQATT and CDR2 is SNEGSKA (reference sequence). The DNA for the CDR3 is TGCAGTGCTAGATCTAGGGGGCCGATCGAGCAGTACTTC. This encodes CSARSRGPIEQYF.

The chain recombines TRBV21-1 with TRBJ2-2. TRBV21-1 is an annotated pseudogene. This CDR3 comprises 17 residues. CDR3 bases: TGTGCCATCCTGATCGGGTCGCAGCGCTCGAACACCGGGGAGCTGTTTTTT. As protein: CAILIGSQRSNTGELFF.

A single count supports this clonotype. The rearrangement joins TRBV10-3 to TRBJ2-6; a possible D gene is TRBD2 (5 bases). V lost 4 bases, J lost 0 bases, and 7 bases lay in between. The germline V gene encodes CDR1 ENHRY and CDR2 SYGVKD. The CDR3 is made up of 15 amino acids. This CDR3 reads CAISGRDSGANVLTF. In DNA, the CDR3 is TGTGCCATCAGTGGCCGGGACTCTGGGGCCAACGTCCTGACTTTC.

The chain joins TRBV7-3 to TRBJ2-5, with D perhaps assigned TRBD1 or TRBD2 (5 bases each). With 3 bases removed from V and 5 bases from J, the gap between germline ends came to 22 bases. The CDR3 sequence is 17 residues long. Germline lookup yields CDR1 SGHTA and CDR2 FQGTGA. Here the CDR3 DNA reads TGTGCCAGCAGCTTCCGCAGGGACCGGTGGTTTGGGGAGACCCAGTACTTC. This sequence encodes CASSFRRDRWFGETQYF.

As DNA, the CDR3 is TGCAGTGCTAGCCGACAGGGGAATGAGCAGTTCTTC. It translates to CSASRQGNEQFF. The chain combines TRBV20-1 with TRBJ2-1, with 8 bases identical to TRBD1. The CDR3 is made up of 12 amino acids. Trimming took 3 bases from V and 7 from J; bases not matched to a gene: 2. From germline, CDR1 is DFQATT and CDR2 SNEGSKA (reference sequence).

CDR3 sequence reads: CASSVEQGAFNEQYF. In nucleotides, the CDR3 is TGTGCCAGCAGCGTAGAACAGGGGGCATTCAACGAGCAGTACTTC. V gene TRBV9 combines with J gene TRBJ2-7; 9 positions agree with TRBD1. Germline V lookup: CDR1 SGDLS, CDR2 YYNGEE. The V gene end was trimmed by 0 bases and the J gene end by 5 bases; junction bases not matched to a gene: 6. This CDR3 comprises 15 residues.

The V and J genes are TRBV29-1 and TRBJ1-4; TRBD1 aligns across 7 bases. The germline gives CDR1 SQVTM, CDR2 ANQGSEA. After removal of 5 bases from V and 3 bases from J, the junction contained 3 bases not matched to a gene. The CDR3 length is 13 residues. CDR3 residues: CSVRGLANEKLFF. The CDR3 region has the DNA TGCAGCGTTAGGGGGCTGGCTAATGAAAAACTGTTTTTT.

The chain carries TRBV7-2 and TRBJ2-3; D perhaps matches TRBD2 (5 bases). The germline V and J ends were trimmed by 5 bases and 6 bases, with 18 bases remaining between them. From germline, CDR1 is SGHTA and CDR2 FQGNSA. This CDR3 contains 15 residues. DNA for the CDR3: TGTGCCAGCAGCCTCAACCCGAATCCGGGGGATACGCAGTATTTT. Amino acid sequence: CASSLNPNPGDTQYF. The complete variable domain, with remaining parts taken from reference TRBV7-2 and TRBJ2-3, reads GAGVSQSPSNKVTEKGKDVELRCDPISGHTALYWYRQSLGQGLEFLIYFQGNSAPDKSGLPSDRFSAERTGGSVSTLTIQRTQQEDSAVYLCASSLNPNPGDTQYFGPGTRLTVL.

The table lists this clonotype with a few counts. Relative to the germline gene, one junction end is altered; a read error may explain this. The chain is built from TRBV7-2 and TRBJ2-5; maybe TRBD1 (6 bases). The CDR3 consists of 11 residues. The germline gives CDR1 SGHTA, CDR2 FQGNSA. The CDR3 protein is CASSRQAAQLF. In nucleotides, the CDR3 is TGTGCCAGCAGCCGACAGGCCGCGCAGCTCTTC.

The rearrangement uses TRBV12-3 or TRBV12-4 and TRBJ2-5; D is perhaps TRBD1 (6 bases). The tail of the sequence fits TRBJ2-7 better, so the J call may be wrong. This CDR3 has 13 residues. Here the CDR3 reads CASSFDRPYEQYF. CDR3 sequence (DNA): TGTGCCAGCAGTTTCGACAGGCCCTACGAGCAGTACTTC.